The rows below give T cell receptor beta chains drawn from one sample of a study of post-analysis software for immune sequencing data. TCRdb re-called the PCR reads with MiXCR, one entry per CDR3 protein. The sample lists about 820,000 distinct CDR3 sequences, roughly half occurring once. Sequenced material: blood. Receptor source: a girl between 5 and 17 years old with multiple sclerosis. CDR3s include the opening cysteine and the closing phenylalanine or tryptophan. The order of the fields is J gene, V gene, D gene, clone size, CDR3 DNA, CDR3 protein. D genes are given only for firm matches. Where a row states a size, it is once, few, many or the class of an expanded clone; other rows omit it.

J: TRBJ2-7
V: TRBV10-3
D: TRBD2
size: NA
DNA: TGTGCCATCAGTGAAGGGACTAGCGGGAGTGACGAGCAGTACTTC
CDR3: CAISEGTSGSDEQYF

J: TRBJ2-7
V: TRBV9
D: NA
size: few
DNA: TGTGCCAGCAGCGTCGGGGCCAGGGAGACCTACGAGCAGTACTTC
CDR3: CASSVGARETYEQYF

J: TRBJ2-3
V: TRBV5-1
D: NA
size: few
DNA: TGCGCCAGCAGCTTATCCCAGCCCGAAGATACGCAGTATTTT
CDR3: CASSLSQPEDTQYF

J: TRBJ1-2
V: TRBV29-1
D: TRBD1
size: NA
DNA: TGCAGCGTCCCAGCGGCAGGGGGCGGTGACTATGGCTACACCTTC
CDR3: CSVPAAGGGDYGYTF

J: TRBJ1-2
V: TRBV29-1
D: NA
size: NA
DNA: TGCAGCGCTCCAGACAGGACTGCTAATGGCTACACCTTC
CDR3: CSAPDRTANGYTF

J: TRBJ2-7
V: TRBV5-1
D: NA
size: NA
DNA: TGCGCCAGCAGCCAAACTATGGCGGGCGAGCAGTACTTC
CDR3: CASSQTMAGEQYF

J: TRBJ1-5
V: TRBV6-5
D: NA
size: NA
DNA: TGTGCCAGCAGCGCCCGGACAGGCAATCAGCCCCAGCATTTT
CDR3: CASSARTGNQPQHF

J: TRBJ2-1
V: TRBV21-1
D: NA
size: NA
DNA: TGTGCCAGCAGCAAAGTAAGGAACAGCTACAATGAGCAGTTCTTC
CDR3: CASSKVRNSYNEQFF

J: TRBJ1-1
V: TRBV5-5
D: TRBD1
size: NA
DNA: TGTGCCAGCAGCGACAGGGCCTGGGGTGAAGCTTTCTTT
CDR3: CASSDRAWGEAFF

J: TRBJ2-4
V: TRBV7-9
D: TRBD1
size: NA
DNA: TGTGCCAGCGCTAACCTCCTCCAAGGGGGCGAAGGCGACATTCAGTACTTC
CDR3: CASANLLQGGEGDIQYF

J: TRBJ2-3
V: TRBV3-1
D: NA
size: NA
DNA: TGTGCCAGCAGCCAAGGGGTCACAAATACAGATACGCAGTATTTT
CDR3: CASSQGVTNTDTQYF

J: TRBJ1-4
V: TRBV7-9
D: NA
size: NA
DNA: TGTGCCAGCGGGCGTCAGTCAACTAATGAAAAACTGTTTTTT
CDR3: CASGRQSTNEKLFF

J: TRBJ2-1
V: TRBV6-5
D: NA
size: NA
DNA: TGTGCCAGCAGTTACCGGAGAGAGGCTGGCGAGCAGTTCTTC
CDR3: CASSYRREAGEQFF

J: TRBJ2-3
V: TRBV6-1
D: NA
size: NA
DNA: TGTGCCAGCAGTGAAGCCCCCAGCTCGGGAGATACGCAGTATTTT
CDR3: CASSEAPSSGDTQYF

J: TRBJ2-3
V: TRBV25-1
D: TRBD1
size: once
DNA: TGTGCCAGCAGAGGGCCACGACAGGGTGGGGGCACAGATACGCAGTATTTT
CDR3: CASRGPRQGGGTDTQYF

J: TRBJ1-2
V: TRBV5-5
D: NA
size: NA
DNA: TGTGCCAGCAGCTTAATTGGGACCTATGGCTACACCTTC
CDR3: CASSLIGTYGYTF

J: TRBJ2-7
V: TRBV10-3
D: TRBD2
size: NA
DNA: TGTGCCGTCAGTGAGTCGGGAAGCGGGAGAGGAAGGGACAAGCAGTACTTC
CDR3: CAVSESGSGRGRDKQYF

J: TRBJ2-7
V: TRBV20-1
D: NA
size: NA
DNA: TGCAGTGCCAAGGACAATGGGGAGGTTTACGAGCAGTACTTC
CDR3: CSAKDNGEVYEQYF

J: TRBJ2-7
V: TRBV7-9
D: NA
size: NA
DNA: TGTGCCAGCAGCTTAATACGGGGGAGCTCCTACGAGCAGTACTTC
CDR3: CASSLIRGSSYEQYF

J: TRBJ2-3
V: TRBV20-1
D: TRBD2
size: NA
DNA: TGCAGTGCTACCAGCGGGGGGGCGTATACAGATACGCAGTATTTT
CDR3: CSATSGGAYTDTQYF

J: TRBJ2-1
V: TRBV25-1
D: TRBD2
size: NA
DNA: TGTGCCAGCACCCGAGGACTAGCGGGCGAGCAGTTCTTC
CDR3: CASTRGLAGEQFF

J: TRBJ2-5
V: TRBV28
D: TRBD1
size: NA
DNA: TGTGCCAGCAGTATGAACCGGGACAGGATGATAGAGACCCAGTACTTC
CDR3: CASSMNRDRMIETQYF

J: TRBJ1-2
V: TRBV10-3
D: TRBD1
size: NA
DNA: TGTGCCATCAGCCAGGACAGGGGCCTCACTCCCTATGGCTACACCTTC
CDR3: CAISQDRGLTPYGYTF

J: TRBJ2-7
V: TRBV2
D: NA
size: NA
DNA: TGTGCCAGCAGTGATATCTACGAGCAGTACTTC
CDR3: CASSDIYEQYF

J: TRBJ1-6
V: TRBV5-1
D: TRBD1
size: NA
DNA: TGCGCCAGCAGCTTGGCGGGACAGGGGGCCGATAATTCACCCCTCCACTTT
CDR3: CASSLAGQGADNSPLHF

J: TRBJ1-1
V: TRBV29-1
D: NA
size: NA
DNA: TGCAGCGCGGTAGGATCAGGGAACACTGAAGCTTTCTTT
CDR3: CSAVGSGNTEAFF

J: TRBJ2-5
V: TRBV5-6
D: TRBD1
size: NA
DNA: TGTGCCAGCAGCTTGCGTTGGGGACAGTTTCAAGAGACCCAGTACTTC
CDR3: CASSLRWGQFQETQYF

J: TRBJ1-1
V: TRBV7-8
D: NA
size: NA
DNA: TGTGCCAGCAGCTTAGCCCGCAGCCTGAACACTGAAGCTTTCTTT
CDR3: CASSLARSLNTEAFF

J: TRBJ2-7
V: TRBV27
D: NA
size: few
DNA: TGTGCCAGCAGTCATATTTCCACAGGGGGGGGATCCTACGAGCAGTACTTC
CDR3: CASSHISTGGGSYEQYF

J: TRBJ2-7
V: TRBV11-2
D: TRBD2
size: NA
DNA: TGTGCCAGCAGCCGAAGACTAGCGGGGACAGAGCAGTACTTC
CDR3: CASSRRLAGTEQYF

J: TRBJ1-1
V: TRBV18
D: NA
size: few
DNA: TGTGCCAGCTCACCCCAGGATCCCCTCTCTGAAGCTTTCTTT
CDR3: CASSPQDPLSEAFF

J: TRBJ2-7
V: TRBV6-5
D: NA
size: NA
DNA: TGTGCCAGCAAGGTGCAGAACTCATCCCCCTACGAGCGGTACTTC
CDR3: CASKVQNSSPYERYF

J: TRBJ2-7
V: TRBV5-1
D: NA
size: few
DNA: TGCGCCAGCAGTGGTGCAGGGGATTTTTCCTACGAGCAGTACTTC
CDR3: CASSGAGDFSYEQYF

J: TRBJ2-1
V: TRBV7-3
D: NA
size: once
DNA: TGTGCCAGCAGCTTTGCCGGGGTCAGGAACAATGAGCAGTTCTTC
CDR3: CASSFAGVRNNEQFF

J: TRBJ2-5
V: TRBV15
D: TRBD2
size: NA
DNA: TGTGCCACCAGACCGGGACTAGCTGTTGGGGAGACCCAGTACTTC
CDR3: CATRPGLAVGETQYF

J: TRBJ2-7
V: TRBV7-9
D: TRBD2
size: few
DNA: TGTGCCAGCAGCTTCCCTAGCGGGAGTCGTCCGGACGAGCAGTACTTC
CDR3: CASSFPSGSRPDEQYF

J: TRBJ2-7
V: TRBV2
D: NA
size: NA
DNA: TGTGCCAGCAGTGAAGTGACAGGGAGGCCCTACGAGCAGTACTTC
CDR3: CASSEVTGRPYEQYF

J: TRBJ2-2
V: TRBV7-3
D: NA
size: NA
DNA: TGTGCCAGCAGCTTAGACTTGGGGGGAAGCACCGGGGAGCTGTTTTTT
CDR3: CASSLDLGGSTGELFF

J: TRBJ2-7
V: TRBV5-1
D: NA
size: few
DNA: TGCGCCAGCAGGCGGGGAAACTACGAGCAGTACTTC
CDR3: CASRRGNYEQYF

J: TRBJ1-6
V: TRBV12-3/TRBV12-4
D: NA
size: few
DNA: TGTGCCAGCAGGGGGAAGTCACCCCTCCACTTT
CDR3: CASRGKSPLHF

J: TRBJ2-3
V: TRBV2
D: NA
size: NA
DNA: TGTGCCACCCGACGAGCTCCGGGCACAGATACGCAGTATTTT
CDR3: CATRRAPGTDTQYF

J: TRBJ2-5
V: TRBV5-1
D: NA
size: few
DNA: TGCGCCAGCAGCTTGGAATTATCTCAAGAGACCCAGTACTTC
CDR3: CASSLELSQETQYF

J: TRBJ2-3
V: TRBV7-9
D: TRBD2
size: once
DNA: TGTGCCAGCAGCCCAGACGACGGGCTAGCGGGAGGCACAGATACGCAGTATTTT
CDR3: CASSPDDGLAGGTDTQYF